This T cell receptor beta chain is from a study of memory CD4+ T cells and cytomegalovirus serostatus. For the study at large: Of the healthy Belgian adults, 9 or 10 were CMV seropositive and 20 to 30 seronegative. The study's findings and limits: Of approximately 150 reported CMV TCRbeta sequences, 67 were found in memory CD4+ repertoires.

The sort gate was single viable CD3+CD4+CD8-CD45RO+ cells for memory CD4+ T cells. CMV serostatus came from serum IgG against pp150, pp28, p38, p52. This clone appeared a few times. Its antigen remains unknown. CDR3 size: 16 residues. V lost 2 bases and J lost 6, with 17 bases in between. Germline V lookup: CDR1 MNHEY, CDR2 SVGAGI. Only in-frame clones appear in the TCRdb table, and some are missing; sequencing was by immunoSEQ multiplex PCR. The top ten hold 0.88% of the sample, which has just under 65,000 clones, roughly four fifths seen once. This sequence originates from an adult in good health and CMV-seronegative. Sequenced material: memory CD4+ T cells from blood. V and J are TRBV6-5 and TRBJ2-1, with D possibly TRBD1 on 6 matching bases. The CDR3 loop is CASSYRDTGRGNEQFF. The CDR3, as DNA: TGTGCCAGCAGTTACCGGGACACGGGAAGAGGCAATGAGCAGTTCTTC.